This T cell receptor (beta chain) emerged from a study of blood T cell repertoires in COVID-19. Resolution of symptoms, clearance, or two negative PCRs was present in recovered Cohort 3 donors. Methods used by the authors: Estimation of nucleated cell counts relied on the amplification of reference gene primers. Data came from immunoSEQ multiplex PCR; TCRdb stores just in-frame clones and leaves some out. Clone size and the V and J calls come from that table; the DNA yielded D and trimming. The profile shows around 280,000 clones, around 85% of them singletons. V gave up 6 bases and J gave up 4 bases; unmatched junction bases: 5. Germline CDR1 and CDR2: MDHEN and SYDVKM. There are 14 residues in the CDR3.

This sequence was found in a woman in her forties who had recovered from COVID-19. The chain links TRBV28 to TRBJ2-7; TRBD2 matches at 11 bases. The sample was PBMCs or T cells enriched from blood (not recorded which). CDR3 region: CASSDSGRAYEQYF. The CDR3 nucleotides are TGTGCCAGCAGCGATAGCGGGAGGGCTTACGAGCAGTACTTC.